This TCR beta chain was sequenced in a study of early stage breast cancer tumors. Findings and caveats of the study: Commonly generated sequences made up most enriched TCRB sequences shared between patients. Blood repertoires resembled normal breast more than tumor.

The sample holds a few counts of this clone. Its antigen remains unidentified. TCRdb's table, derived via immunoSEQ multiplex PCR, lists solely in-frame clones and lacks some. The sample has around 28,000 clones, roughly three fifths seen once. Germline V gives CDR1 SGHRS, CDR2 YFSETQ. With 0 bases removed from V and 6 bases from J, the gap between germline ends came to 3 bases. This CDR3 is built from 12 residues. The sequence was obtained from a person aged 45 to 60 with breast cancer. The material sequenced was breast tumor tissue. The chain employs TRBV5-1 and TRBJ2-2; D ambiguous. CDR3 sequence reads: CASSLAPGELFF. The CDR3 DNA is TGCGCCAGCAGCTTGGCCCCCGGGGAGCTGTTTTTT.